This is a list of T cell receptor beta chains from one sample in a study of OX40 agonist ivuxolimab in advanced cancers. Produced via immunoSEQ multiplex PCR; TCRdb's table is partial and in-frame only. The sample has 70,000 to 90,000 clones, around four fifths seen once; the top ten hold roughly 1.9%. Sequencing used CD4+ or CD8+ T cells sorted from blood, obtained in a trial of the OX40 agonist ivuxolimab. Source of these receptors: an adult with an advanced solid tumor such as melanoma, head and neck, liver or kidney cancer. The CDR3 runs from the conserved cysteine through the conserved F or W. Fields, in order: V gene, J gene, clone size, D gene, CDR3 DNA, CDR3 protein. D genes are given only for firm matches. Size values are once, few and many counts, or a class for expanded clones, and some rows have none.

TRBV5-1	TRBJ1-4	NA	NA	TGCGCCAGCCGAAGGGACCTGAGGGAAAAACTGTTTTTT	CASRRDLREKLFF
TRBV6-1	TRBJ2-3	NA	NA	TGTGCCAGCAGTGACGACAGAATATCTAGCACAGATACGCAGTATTTT	CASSDDRISSTDTQYF
TRBV6-1	TRBJ1-5	NA	NA	TGTGCCAGTCTCGAGGGGGATAGGAGTCAGCCCCAGCATTTT	CASLEGDRSQPQHF
TRBV19	TRBJ1-6	NA	NA	TGTGCCAGTACCCCGAATAGGGGACCGAGCTCCTATAATTCACCCCTCCACTTT	CASTPNRGPSSYNSPLHF
TRBV5-1	TRBJ1-1	NA	NA	TGCGCCAGCAGCTGGACCGGGACAAAGAACACTGAAGCTTTCTTT	CASSWTGTKNTEAFF
TRBV5-4	TRBJ2-5	NA	NA	TGTGCCAGCAGCTTGGTTTCAGGTCCTCGCGGGGAGACCCAGTACTTC	CASSLVSGPRGETQYF
TRBV10-3	TRBJ1-5	NA	NA	TGTGCCATCAGTGAGAGAGGGGGCAATCAGCCCCAGCATTTT	CAISERGGNQPQHF
TRBV10-2	TRBJ1-4	NA	TRBD1	TGCGCCAGCGGCAGGGGGGGGTCTAATGAAAAACTGTTTTTT	CASGRGGSNEKLFF
TRBV2	TRBJ2-3	NA	TRBD2	TGTGCCAGCAGTGTATTCGGACTAGCGGGCACAGATACGCAGTATTTT	CASSVFGLAGTDTQYF
TRBV9	TRBJ2-5	NA	NA	TGTGCCAGCAGCGTAGGGCAATGGGTAGAGACCCAGTACTTC	CASSVGQWVETQYF
TRBV7-6	TRBJ1-6	NA	NA	TGTGCCAGCAGCTTAAGATCAAGCTCCTATAATTCACCCCTCCACTTT	CASSLRSSSYNSPLHF
TRBV18	TRBJ2-3	NA	TRBD2	TGTGCCAGCTCACCACCTTCTAGCGGGGGGCATACGCAGTATTTT	CASSPPSSGGHTQYF
TRBV28	TRBJ2-2	NA	NA	TGTGCCAGCAGCTTAAAGGACAGCCGAGGGCTGTTTTTT	CASSLKDSRGLFF
TRBV10-3	TRBJ2-3	NA	TRBD2	TGTGCCATCAGTGACCCTAGCGGGGGTCCAGATACGCAGTATTTT	CAISDPSGGPDTQYF
TRBV5-6	TRBJ1-1	NA	TRBD1	TGTGCCAGCAGCCCAGGGACAGGGGGATTTAACACTGAAGCTTTCTTT	CASSPGTGGFNTEAFF
TRBV7-3	TRBJ2-1	NA	NA	TGTGCCAGCAGCTTCCGCCTTAGATCCCACAATGAGCAGTTCTTC	CASSFRLRSHNEQFF
TRBV19	TRBJ1-4	NA	NA	TGTGCCAGTAGTATCGAACAAGGCTTTTTGGGAAAACTGTTTTTT	CASSIEQGFLGKLFF
TRBV19	TRBJ2-1	NA	NA	TGTGCCAGTAGTACTTACGGGGGATACCTTAACAATGAGCAGTTCTTC	CASSTYGGYLNNEQFF
TRBV30	TRBJ1-4	NA	NA	TGTGCCTGGAGTGTAGTGACTGAAAAACTGTTTTTT	CAWSVVTEKLFF
TRBV4-2	TRBJ2-7	NA	TRBD2	TGTGCCAGCAGCCAAACATTAGGGCTAGCGGGGGACGAGCAGTACTTC	CASSQTLGLAGDEQYF
TRBV7-2	TRBJ2-3	NA	NA	TGTGCCAGCAGCTCAACCGGGCCAGACACGCAGTATTTT	CASSSTGPDTQYF
TRBV28	TRBJ1-2	once	NA	TGTGCCAGCAGTTCCTCATTGTGGGGGGCGCGTCGAGGCTACACCTTC	CASSSSLWGARRGYTF
TRBV2	TRBJ2-3	NA	TRBD2	TGTGCCAGCAGTGAATTAGCGGGGAGCACAGATACGCAGTATTTT	CASSELAGSTDTQYF
TRBV4-3	TRBJ2-2	NA	NA	TGCGCCAGCAGCCAAGACGACGGACTCGGAGAGCTGTTTTTT	CASSQDDGLGELFF
TRBV11-2	TRBJ1-4	NA	NA	TGTGCCAGCAGCTTAGAGCCCGGGAGCCTCTATTTT	CASSLEPGSLYF
TRBV10-1	TRBJ2-3	few	NA	TGCGCCAGCGGGCCCGACACAGATACGCAGTATTTT	CASGPDTDTQYF
TRBV11-3	TRBJ2-7	NA	NA	TGTGCCAGCAGCTTAGACTCTGCCTACGAGCAGTACTTC	CASSLDSAYEQYF
TRBV4-3	TRBJ1-5	NA	NA	TGCGCCAGCAGCCAAGATGAACTCGGGCCCCAGCATTTT	CASSQDELGPQHF
TRBV28	TRBJ2-1	NA	NA	TGTGCCAGCAGCCCTTTTAAGCGGCTCTACAATGAGCAGTTCTTC	CASSPFKRLYNEQFF
TRBV29-1	TRBJ2-1	NA	TRBD2	TGCAGCGTTGAAGGGGGAGGGCTAGCGGGACGGACACGCCCGTACAATGAGCAGTTCTTC	CSVEGGGLAGRTRPYNEQFF
TRBV5-1	TRBJ2-2	NA	TRBD1	TGCGCCAGCAGACCGACAGGGGGCCAGAACACCGGGGAGCTGTTTTTT	CASRPTGGQNTGELFF
TRBV11-2	TRBJ1-1	once	NA	TGTGCCAGCAGCTTTGACCGGGGCCCCGAAGCTTTCTTT	CASSFDRGPEAFF
TRBV9	TRBJ2-3	NA	NA	TGTGCCAGCAGCGCGCCTACAGATACGCAGTATTTT	CASSAPTDTQYF
TRBV6-1	TRBJ1-3	NA	NA	TGTGCCAGCAGTTTCAACAGGGAGTCTGGAAACACCATATATTTT	CASSFNRESGNTIYF
TRBV11-3	TRBJ2-1	once	NA	TGTGCCAGCAGCTTAGATTGGCGGCCAGACAATGAGCAGTTCTTC	CASSLDWRPDNEQFF
TRBV28	TRBJ2-7	NA	NA	TGTGCCAGCAGTTATCGTATTGGGGGGAACGAGCAGTACTTC	CASSYRIGGNEQYF